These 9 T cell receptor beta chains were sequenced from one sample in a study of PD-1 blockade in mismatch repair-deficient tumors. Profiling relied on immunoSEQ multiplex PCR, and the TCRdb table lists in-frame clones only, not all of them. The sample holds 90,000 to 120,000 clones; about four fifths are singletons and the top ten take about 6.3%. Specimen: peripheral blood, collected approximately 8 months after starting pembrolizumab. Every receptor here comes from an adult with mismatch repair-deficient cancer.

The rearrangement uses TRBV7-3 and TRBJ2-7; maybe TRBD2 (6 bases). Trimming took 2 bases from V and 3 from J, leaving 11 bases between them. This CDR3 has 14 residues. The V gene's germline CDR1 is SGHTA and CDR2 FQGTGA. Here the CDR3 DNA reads TGTGCCAGCAGCTTAGGGGACTCCTTCTACGAGCAGTACTTC. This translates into CASSLGDSFYEQYF.

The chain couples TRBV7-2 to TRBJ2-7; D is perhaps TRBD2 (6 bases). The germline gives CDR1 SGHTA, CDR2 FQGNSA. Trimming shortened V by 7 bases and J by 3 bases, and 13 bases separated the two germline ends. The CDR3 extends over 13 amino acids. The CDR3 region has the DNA TGTGCCAGCACTGAGCGGGCCTTCTACGAGCAGTACTTC. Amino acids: CASTERAFYEQYF.

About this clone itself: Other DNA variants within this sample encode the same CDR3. The CDR3 loop reads CASSWTSGSYEQYF. CDR3 bases: TGTGCCAGCAGTTGGACTAGCGGGAGTTACGAGCAGTACTTC. V usage is TRBV6-5 and J usage is TRBJ2-7; TRBD2 aligns across 13 bases. Germline V gives CDR1 MNHEY, CDR2 SVGAGI. CDR3 size: 14 residues. J lost 4 bases, V lost 4 bases, and 1 base had no gene match.

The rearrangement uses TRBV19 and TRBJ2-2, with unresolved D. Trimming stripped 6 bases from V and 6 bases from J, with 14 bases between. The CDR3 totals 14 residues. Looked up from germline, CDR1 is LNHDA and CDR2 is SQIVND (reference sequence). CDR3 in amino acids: CASRVSGRAGELFF. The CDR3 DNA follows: TGTGCCAGTAGAGTGTCGGGTCGGGCCGGGGAGCTGTTTTTT.

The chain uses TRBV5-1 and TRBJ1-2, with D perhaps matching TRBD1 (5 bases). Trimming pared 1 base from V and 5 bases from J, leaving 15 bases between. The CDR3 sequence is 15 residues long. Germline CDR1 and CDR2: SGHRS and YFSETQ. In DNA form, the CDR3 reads TGCGCCAGCAGCTTGAATATCGGGACCACTTATGGCTACACCTTC. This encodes CASSLNIGTTYGYTF.

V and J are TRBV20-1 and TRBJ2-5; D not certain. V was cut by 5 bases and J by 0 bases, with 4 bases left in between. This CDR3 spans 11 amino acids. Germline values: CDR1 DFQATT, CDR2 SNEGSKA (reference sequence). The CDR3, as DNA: TGCAGTGCTCAAGACCAAGAGACCCAGTACTTC. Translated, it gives CSAQDQETQYF.

As DNA, the CDR3 is TGCAGCGTTGGAAGAAGTGAGACCCAGTACTTC. Encoded protein: CSVGRSETQYF. V and J are TRBV29-1 and TRBJ2-5; D is uncertain. The length of the CDR3 is 11 residues. Germline V CDR1 and CDR2: SQVTM, ANQGSEA. Trimming removed 4 bases from V and 5 bases from J, with 8 bases in between.

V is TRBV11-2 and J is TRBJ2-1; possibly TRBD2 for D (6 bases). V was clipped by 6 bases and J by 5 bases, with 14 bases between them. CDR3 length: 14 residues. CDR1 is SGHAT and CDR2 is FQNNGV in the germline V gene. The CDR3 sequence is CASRTGTLNNEQFF. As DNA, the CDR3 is TGTGCCAGCAGGACCGGGACTCTGAACAATGAGCAGTTCTTC.

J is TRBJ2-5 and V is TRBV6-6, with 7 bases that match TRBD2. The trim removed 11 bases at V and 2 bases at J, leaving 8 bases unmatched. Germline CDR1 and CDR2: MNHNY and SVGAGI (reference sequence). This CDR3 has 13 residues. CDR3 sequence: CAAGEGLQETQYF. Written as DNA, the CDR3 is TGTGCCGCGGGGGAGGGGTTACAAGAGACCCAGTACTTC.